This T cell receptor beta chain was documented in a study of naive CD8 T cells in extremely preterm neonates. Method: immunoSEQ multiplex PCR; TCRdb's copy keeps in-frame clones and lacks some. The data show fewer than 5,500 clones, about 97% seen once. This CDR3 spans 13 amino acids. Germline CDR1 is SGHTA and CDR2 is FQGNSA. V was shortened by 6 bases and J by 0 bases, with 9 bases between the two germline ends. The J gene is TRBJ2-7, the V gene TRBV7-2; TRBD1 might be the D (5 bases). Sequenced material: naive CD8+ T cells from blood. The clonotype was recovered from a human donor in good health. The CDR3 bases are TGTGCCAGCAGTAGGGGCAGCTCCTACGAGCAGTACTTC. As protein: CASSRGSSYEQYF. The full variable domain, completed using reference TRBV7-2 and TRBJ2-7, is GAGVSQSPSNKVTEKGKDVELRCDPISGHTALYWYRQSLGQGLEFLIYFQGNSAPDKSGLPSDRFSAERTGGSVSTLTIQRTQQEDSAVYLCASSRGSSYEQYFGPGTRLTVT.